The present entry profiles one TCR beta chain with its context. Its target is unknown. This entry is derived from a study of CD8 T cells in ankylosing spondylitis. General observations from the study: In the blood and synovial fluid of reactive arthritis, some motif variants had been previously reported. CD8+ by phenotype, disease-linked clones were relatively rare in peripheral blood. Reportedly, significant enrichment of disease-linked clones occurred in matched ankylosing spondylitis synovial fluid. A motif of eight highly homologous TCR beta variants was seen as apparently characteristic of ankylosing spondylitis blood.

Making the TCR beta libraries involved quantitative 5'-RACE with molecular barcodes. Each CDR3 protein is one row after TCRdb ran MiXCR on the 5' RACE reads. The sample has some 840,000 distinct CDR3 sequences; about 12% are singletons. The germline V gene has CDR1 MNHEY and CDR2 SVGEGT. V lost 8 bases and J lost 4; bases outside the gene matches: 15. This CDR3 comprises 16 residues. The chain combines TRBV6-2 or TRBV6-3 with TRBJ2-3; 7 nucleotides agree with TRBD2. The source of this sequence is a male donor with ankylosing spondylitis. Material for sequencing was blood, either unsorted or a sorted T cell fraction (not recorded which). CDR3: CASRFKAGDFADTQYF. The DNA of the CDR3 is TGTGCCAGCCGTTTCAAGGCGGGAGATTTCGCAGATACGCAGTATTTT.